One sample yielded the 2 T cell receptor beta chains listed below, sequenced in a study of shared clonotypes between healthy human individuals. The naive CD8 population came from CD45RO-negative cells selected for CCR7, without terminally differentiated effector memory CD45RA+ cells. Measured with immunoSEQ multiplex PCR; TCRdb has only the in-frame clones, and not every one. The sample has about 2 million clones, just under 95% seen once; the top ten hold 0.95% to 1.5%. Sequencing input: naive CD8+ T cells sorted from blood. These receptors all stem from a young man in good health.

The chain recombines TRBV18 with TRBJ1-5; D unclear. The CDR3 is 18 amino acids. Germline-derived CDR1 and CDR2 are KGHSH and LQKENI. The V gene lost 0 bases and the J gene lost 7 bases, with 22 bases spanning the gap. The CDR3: CASSPPIRVVWVRQPQHF. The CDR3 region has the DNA TGTGCCAGCTCACCACCTATAAGGGTTGTGTGGGTCCGGCAGCCCCAGCATTTT.

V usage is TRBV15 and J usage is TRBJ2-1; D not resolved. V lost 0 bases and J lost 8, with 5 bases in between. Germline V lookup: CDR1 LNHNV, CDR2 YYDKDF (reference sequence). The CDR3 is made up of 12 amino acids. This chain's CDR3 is CATSRDRYEQFF. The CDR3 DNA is TGTGCCACCAGCAGAGATCGGTATGAGCAGTTCTTC.